This T cell receptor beta chain was recorded in a study of blood T cell repertoires in COVID-19. This CDR3 is 15 amino acids long. V shed 3 bases and J 0 bases; nucleotides not matched to a gene: 3. Germline CDR1 LNHDA, CDR2 SQIVND (reference sequence). Profiled with immunoSEQ multiplex PCR; TCRdb holds only in-frame clones, not every one. Of 130,000 to 150,000 clones listed, 81% were seen once; the top ten hold about 7.5%. V and J are TRBV19 and TRBJ2-7; 9 positions agree with TRBD2. The specimen was peripheral blood. The receptor was isolated from a human donor in a cohort sampled during active COVID-19. CDR3 nucleotide sequence: TGTGCCAGTAGTATGTTAGCGGGAGCCTCCTACGAGCAGTACTTC. It translates to CASSMLAGASYEQYF.